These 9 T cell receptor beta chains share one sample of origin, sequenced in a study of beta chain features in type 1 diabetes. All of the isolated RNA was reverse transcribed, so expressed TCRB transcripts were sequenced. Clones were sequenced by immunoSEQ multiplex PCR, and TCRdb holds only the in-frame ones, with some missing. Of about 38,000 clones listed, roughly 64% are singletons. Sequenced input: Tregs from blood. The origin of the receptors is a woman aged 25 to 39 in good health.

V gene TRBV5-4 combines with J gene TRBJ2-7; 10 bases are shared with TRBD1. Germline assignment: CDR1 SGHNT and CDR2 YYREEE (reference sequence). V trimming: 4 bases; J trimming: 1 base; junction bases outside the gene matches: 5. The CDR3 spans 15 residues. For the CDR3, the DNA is TGTGCCAGCAGCATCGGGACAGGGGCATCCTACGAGCAGTACTTC. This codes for CASSIGTGASYEQYF.

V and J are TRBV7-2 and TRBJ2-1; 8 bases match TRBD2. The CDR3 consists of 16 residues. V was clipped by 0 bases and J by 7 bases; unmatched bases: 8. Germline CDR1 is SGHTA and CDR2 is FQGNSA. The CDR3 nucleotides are TGTGCCAGCAGCTTAGCTCCCGGGAGGGTAGGAAATGAGCAGTTCTTC. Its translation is CASSLAPGRVGNEQFF.

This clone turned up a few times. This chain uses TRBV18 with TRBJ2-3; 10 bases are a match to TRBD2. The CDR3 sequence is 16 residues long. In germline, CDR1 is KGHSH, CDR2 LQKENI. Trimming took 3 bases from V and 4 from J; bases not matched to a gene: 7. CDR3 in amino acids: CASSPASGSSADTQYF. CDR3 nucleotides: TGTGCCAGCTCACCTGCTAGCGGGAGCAGCGCAGATACGCAGTATTTT.

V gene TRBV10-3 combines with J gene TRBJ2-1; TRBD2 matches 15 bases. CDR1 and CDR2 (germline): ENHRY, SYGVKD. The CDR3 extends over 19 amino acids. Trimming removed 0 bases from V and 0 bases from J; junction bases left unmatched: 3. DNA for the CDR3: TGTGCCATCAGTGAGTCTCCGGGACTAGCGGGAGGCTCCTACAATGAGCAGTTCTTC. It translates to CAISESPGLAGGSYNEQFF.

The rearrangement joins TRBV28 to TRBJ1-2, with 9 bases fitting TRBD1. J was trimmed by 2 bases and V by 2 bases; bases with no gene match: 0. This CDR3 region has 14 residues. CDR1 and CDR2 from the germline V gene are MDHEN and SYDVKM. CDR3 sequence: CASSLDRGNYGYTF. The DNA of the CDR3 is TGTGCCAGCAGTTTAGACAGGGGGAACTATGGCTACACCTTC.

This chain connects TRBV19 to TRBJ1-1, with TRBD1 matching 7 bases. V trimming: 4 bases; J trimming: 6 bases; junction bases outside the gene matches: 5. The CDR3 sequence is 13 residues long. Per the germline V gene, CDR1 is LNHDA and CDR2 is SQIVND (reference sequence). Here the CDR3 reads CASSKRQGSEAFF. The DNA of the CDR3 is TGTGCCAGTAGTAAGAGACAGGGCTCTGAAGCTTTCTTT.

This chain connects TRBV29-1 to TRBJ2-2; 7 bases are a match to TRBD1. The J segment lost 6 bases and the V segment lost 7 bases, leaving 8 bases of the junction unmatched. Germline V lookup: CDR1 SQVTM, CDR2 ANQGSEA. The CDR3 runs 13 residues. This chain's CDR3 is CSAGSTGSGELFF. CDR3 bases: TGCAGCGCCGGATCGACAGGGTCCGGGGAGCTGTTTTTT.

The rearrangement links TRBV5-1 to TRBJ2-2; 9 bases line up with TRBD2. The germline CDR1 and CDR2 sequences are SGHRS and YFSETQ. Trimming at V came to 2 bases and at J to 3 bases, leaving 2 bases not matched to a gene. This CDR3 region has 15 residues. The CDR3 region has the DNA TGCGCCAGCAGCTTATTAGCGGGAGACACCGGGGAGCTGTTTTTT. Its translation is CASSLLAGDTGELFF.

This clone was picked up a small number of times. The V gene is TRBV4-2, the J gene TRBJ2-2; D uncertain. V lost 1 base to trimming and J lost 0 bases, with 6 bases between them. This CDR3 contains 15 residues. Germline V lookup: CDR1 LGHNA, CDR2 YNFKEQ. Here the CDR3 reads CASSQAFANTGELFF. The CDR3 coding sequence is TGTGCCAGCAGCCAAGCGTTTGCGAACACCGGGGAGCTGTTTTTT.